The 11 T cell receptor beta chains listed next were all sequenced from one sample in a study of cytomegalovirus exposure and HLA in healthy donors. The study ran its PCR with 60 Vbeta and 13 Jbeta primers. Method: immunoSEQ multiplex PCR; TCRdb's copy keeps in-frame clones and lacks some. In the table there are some 90,000 clones, approximately 83% of which are singletons. Material for sequencing was PBMCs. These receptors all stem from a man between 35 and 55 years old in good health and CMV-seronegative.

V usage is TRBV30 and J usage is TRBJ2-5; 7 bases align to TRBD1. The J call could be wrong; TRBJ2-7 is a better fit for the DNA end. Germline V gene data show CDR1 as GTSNPN and CDR2 as SVGIG (reference sequence). This CDR3 has 15 amino acids. The CDR3 spells CAWSSLGQVNYEQYF. DNA of the CDR3: TGTGCCTGGAGTTCACTCGGACAGGTGAACTACGAGCAGTACTTC.

This chain connects TRBV7-2 to TRBJ2-7; TRBD1 aligns across 8 bases. Germline V CDR1 and CDR2: SGHTA, FQGNSA. V lost 3 bases to trimming and J lost 1 base; unmatched junction nucleotides: 14. The CDR3 runs 18 residues. The DNA of the CDR3 is TGTGCCAGCAGCTTTGTGGAGTATGTTACAGGGGGATCCTACGAGCAGTACTTC. Translation gives CASSFVEYVTGGSYEQYF.

The chain employs TRBV21-1 and TRBJ2-7; TRBD1 reflects the table's D call only, with no check against the DNA. TRBV21-1 is a listed pseudogene. The CDR3 loop spans 16 amino acids. The chain's CDR3 is CASSPTDRGRPYEQYF. As DNA, the CDR3 is TGTGCCAGCAGCCCCACAGACAGGGGGCGGCCTTACGAGCAGTACTTC.

This chain joins TRBV6-6 and TRBJ2-5, with 9 positions matching TRBD1. The tail of the sequence fits TRBJ2-7 better, so the J call may be wrong. The CDR3 is made up of 15 amino acids. CDR1 is MNHNY, CDR2 SVGAGI, per germline (reference sequence). The chain's CDR3 is CASSPPRDRDYEQYF. CDR3 coding DNA: TGTGCCAGCAGCCCCCCCCGGGACAGGGACTACGAGCAGTACTTC.

This chain uses TRBV5-4 with TRBJ1-1, with a weak D call TRBD1 (6 bases). Between the trimmed V and J ends, which lost 2 bases and 2 bases, there was a span of 13 bases. Germline V lookup: CDR1 SGHNT, CDR2 YYREEE (reference sequence). The CDR3 is 15 amino acids. CDR3 DNA sequence: TGTGCCAGCAGCTTTAGGGCAGGGGTAAACACTGAAGCTTTCTTT. Amino acids: CASSFRAGVNTEAFF.

The genes are TRBV29-1 and TRBJ1-2; D gene uncertain. This CDR3 is built from 11 residues. In germline, CDR1 is SQVTM, CDR2 ANQGSEA. Between the trimmed V and J ends, which lost 4 bases and 4 bases, there was a span of 7 bases. DNA of the CDR3: TGCAGCGTTGTCCGGTCCTATGGCTACACCTTC. This encodes CSVVRSYGYTF.

This clone turned up a few times. The rearrangement uses TRBV7-9 and TRBJ2-7; the D is unclear. Germline CDR1 reads SEHNR; CDR2 reads FQNEAQ (reference sequence). V gave up 2 bases and J gave up 0 bases, with 11 bases separating them. CDR3 length: 15 amino acids. The CDR3 here is CASSLSLANSYEQYF. DNA for the CDR3: TGTGCCAGCAGCTTAAGTCTTGCTAACTCCTACGAGCAGTACTTC.

V and J are TRBV15 and TRBJ1-4; 10 nucleotides agree with TRBD1. CDR1 is LNHNV, CDR2 YYDKDF, per germline (reference sequence). V shed 9 bases and J 8 bases; nucleotides not matched to a gene: 9. The CDR3 consists of 14 residues. The CDR3 nucleotides are TGTGCCACAGAGACAGGGGGCATGGGGGAAAAACTGTTTTTT. Protein product: CATETGGMGEKLFF.

The rearrangement joins TRBV2 to TRBJ1-5; D remains unclear. V dropped 1 base and J dropped 3 bases, with 10 bases sitting between them. The CDR3 has 15 amino acids. Per germline, CDR1 SNHLY and CDR2 FYNNEI. CDR3 loop: CASSEGQVTNQPQHF. The CDR3 nucleotides are TGTGCCAGCAGTGAAGGGCAGGTTACCAATCAGCCCCAGCATTTT. Drawing the rest from reference TRBV2 and TRBJ1-5, the complete variable domain is EPEVTQTPSHQVTQMGQEVILRCVPISNHLYFYWYRQILGQKVEFLVSFYNNEISEKSEIFDDQFSVERPDGSNFTLKIRSTKLEDSAMYFCASSEGQVTNQPQHFGDGTRLSIL.

The gene calls are TRBV2 and TRBJ1-5, with D unresolved. The V gene's germline CDR1 is SNHLY and CDR2 FYNNEI. The CDR3 consists of 16 residues. Trimming left V 0 bases short and J 4 bases short, with 13 bases between. CDR3 protein: CASSEAGGTPNQPQHF. The CDR3 DNA is TGTGCCAGCAGTGAAGCGGGAGGTACTCCAAATCAGCCCCAGCATTTT.

This chain connects TRBV29-1 to TRBJ1-2, with 9 bases that match TRBD1. From germline, CDR1 is SQVTM and CDR2 ANQGSEA. CDR3 length: 12 residues. V was pared by 7 bases and J by 6 bases, with 6 bases of the junction left unmatched. CDR3 sequence: CSALDRGHGYTF. The CDR3, as DNA: TGCAGCGCATTGGACAGGGGCCATGGCTACACCTTC.